This TCR beta chain was captured by sequencing in a study of shared clonotypes between healthy human individuals. For the study at large: The cohort comprised a couple of women and a few men. Their ages spanned 18 to 49 years. CD8 memory received one plate per donor, CD8 naive two, CD4 memory three and CD4 naive three.

This table comes from immunoSEQ multiplex PCR, and its TCRdb copy is limited to in-frame clones, with some not included. Of approximately 2.3 million clones in the sample, more than 80% were seen once. All donors were healthy HIV-negative adults lacking recent acute infections or vaccinations. After removal of 1 base from V and 2 bases from J, the junction contained 11 bases not matched to a gene. Germline V gene data show CDR1 as SGHRS and CDR2 as YFSETQ. The CDR3 consists of 18 residues. This sequence originates from a man between 18 and 29 years old in good health. Some clones in this sample may be carry-over from other donors' samples. The rearrangement joins TRBV5-1 to TRBJ2-2, with 7 bases aligning to TRBD1. The specimen was naive CD4+ T cells from PBMCs. Subset denoted: CD45RA+ positively selected. The CDR3 DNA reads as TGCGCCAGCAGCTTGCTCTTCTCGGGGACAGCAAACACCGGGGAGCTGTTTTTT. It encodes CASSLLFSGTANTGELFF.